This TCR beta chain was found in a study of cytomegalovirus exposure and HLA in healthy donors (TCRdb year 2017). Concerning the study at large: In an earlier analysis of 450 to 750 of the donors, 276 Gb of sequence data and approximately 120 million unique TCR beta sequences from 150 million to 200 million T cells were reported. The later analysis used no new phenotypic data to find candidate immune exposures, relying instead on TCR beta sequences and their occurrence across donors. All discovery cohort repertoires had been generated using a single sequencing platform. The genetic ancestry cluster associated with self-reported Caucasian donors included about four fifths of the roughly 390 genotyped donors. Typing coverage differed by locus: A, B, C, DRB1 and DQB1 were typed in about 620-630 donors, DQA1 in 522, DPA1 in some 600, and DPB1 in just under 490. Using immunosequencing, the study profiled T cell repertoires from about 620 subjects and related those repertoires to cytomegalovirus serostatus. Because of strong linkage in the cohort, roughly five DR-DQ haplotypes were treated as single units for association and clustering. An earlier analysis of around 640 of the donors used high-throughput TCR beta sequencing to judge whether each TCR beta V gene segment behaved as functional or pseudogenic. The study was designed to test whether signatures of past pathogen exposure could be identified by cataloging public T cell receptors. A separate validation cohort of approximately 130 different subjects was used in addition to the 666-subject first cohort. Roughly 290 gigabases of sequencing data and around 85 million unique TCR sequences made up an early release that covered nearly 650 HLA-typed donors. In a later genetic analysis, genome-wide SNP genotypes for about 55% of the roughly 700 donors were used, and that subset was treated as a discovery cohort. Across 300 to 500 genotyped donors of the cohort, an average of about 200,000 unique TCR beta nucleotide sequences per donor were sequenced, and about a sixth of those sequences were non-productive. In a later analysis, previously published TCR beta repertoires from several hundred donors were re-analyzed and high-resolution HLA genotyping was added so that TCR occurrence patterns could be studied. Class I and class II HLA loci were covered by the typing at four-digit resolution. To predict cytomegalovirus infection status, the study brought together high-throughput TCR immunosequencing, statistical association of individual TCRs with disease status, and machine learning. Alongside the repertoire data, information on donor age, sex, ethnicity and CMV serostatus was compiled.

The cohort comprised around 690 healthy bone marrow donors. Cohort members were all nominally healthy when sampled, although unrecorded immune exposures were likely present. The donor tested CMV seropositive, placing the donor among the roughly 300 seropositive members of the cohort. A peripheral blood sample was collected from each donor, and TCR beta sequencing was performed on peripheral blood mononuclear cells. Genomic DNA extraction from the blood cell samples was performed with the Qiagen DNeasy Blood Extraction Kit. About this clone: Its antigen remains undetermined. A junction boundary mismatches the germline segment, possibly from a read error.

Broad study findings and their caveats: In this cohort, only TCR beta chains were sequenced, and detectable features were limited by the absence of alpha or paired-chain data. A few of the identified cytomegalovirus-associated TCR beta chains were confirmed in vitro to be specific for cytomegalovirus antigens. Correlated functional status among segregating V segments might reflect linkage disequilibrium, but an unknown experimental factor could not be ruled out. The study listed approximately 150 TCR beta chains as associated with cytomegalovirus. Most TCR sequences were observed very rarely across donors, whereas some public TCRs were present in many individuals. According to a later analysis, parvovirus B19, influenza, CMV and Epstein-Barr virus appeared linked to several top co-occurrence clusters. A further reported finding was that TCR beta sequences accurately predicted the HLA-A and HLA-B alleles for most subjects in the first cohort. According to the authors, the approach could potentially be generalized to other disease states and immunological phenotypes. In an earlier analysis of around 500 of the donors, most TCR beta V segments appeared in productive rearrangements about 87% or about 30% of the time, broadly matching IMGT annotations. Because the 87-base-pair reads could not distinguish some IMGT-functional V segments, including TRBV6-2 and TRBV6-3, those segments were excluded. For the cohort, immune exposure information was limited to CMV serostatus. A later analysis associated approximately 17,000 TCR beta sequences with specific HLA alleles at a false discovery rate of 0.05. A cluster of highly shared sequence variants was judged likely to be a technical artifact of the sequencing pipeline. According to a later analysis, TCR association rates differed among HLA loci, with DRB1 alleles showing the most associated TCRs and HLA-C alleles showing the fewest. The earlier analysis of almost 600 of the donors excluded 15 to 20 rarely observed V segments, including chromosome 9 orphons, because counts were too low. An association between a missense DCLRE1C variant and V-gene and J-gene trimming of TCR beta chains was found in a later genetic analysis and replicated in an independent cohort. Because some donors lacked HLA typing at each locus, the association tests relied only on the typed subset. In both the original and validation cohorts, the classifier was reported to diagnose cytomegalovirus status with high specificity and sensitivity. Compared with equally common non-associated chains, HLA-associated TCR beta chains in a later analysis were more clonally expanded and had lower generation probabilities. Sequencing depth was assumed to be roughly uniform across donors in the presence/absence analyses, though that assumption may not hold. Most CMV-associated TCR beta chains appeared to be HLA-restricted in a later analysis, and the HLA associations seemed to be driven largely by CMV exposure. When HLA alleles, especially DR and DQ, strongly co-occurred, attributing TCR associations to individual alleles was difficult. A later genetic analysis reported fewer N-insertions in productive TCRs among donors in an Asian-associated ancestry cluster than the approximately 670-donor mean.

The CDR3 sequence holds 12 residues, the cysteine and phenylalanine included. Kept here is only the CDR3 DNA, which spans 36 bases and is read in frame from base 1. CDR1 and CDR2 are drawn from the germline V gene: MGHRA, YSYEKL. The library was built by means of the immunoSEQ multiplex PCR assay. For the multiplex PCR, a mixture combining 60 forward primers for TCR Vbeta segments and 13 reverse primers for TCR Jbeta segments was used. The CDR3 region of rearranged TCR beta genes was amplified from genomic DNA with a multiplex PCR assay. The amplified TCR beta libraries were sequenced on the Illumina HiSeq System as 87-base-pair reads. Regarding the original processing steps: Across the 600 to 700 repertoires, a later analysis counted tens of millions of unique TCR beta chains, some 11 million of which were shared by at least two donors. To remove PCR and sequencing errors, raw reads were error-corrected and collapsed into unique sequences using a nearest-neighbor algorithm that merged closely related sequences. CDR3 sequences were aligned to IMGT reference sequences to assign V, D and J gene segments. For a sequence to be retained, at least a six-nucleotide match to both a V gene segment and a J gene segment was required. Rearrangements were classified as productive when the CDR3 lacked stop codons and remained in frame with V and J, and all other rearrangements were classified as non-productive. CDR3 was defined according to IMGT convention as the region running from the second conserved V-encoded cysteine to the conserved J-encoded phenylalanine. In an earlier analysis of more than 550 of the donors, sequences lacking an unambiguous match to a single V gene segment were excluded. In an earlier analysis of approximately 560 of the donors, a V segment was called functional when productive rearrangements were above 56.7%, and segregating when the standard deviation between donors exceeded 5%. To diagnose cytomegalovirus status from the catalog of TCR beta chain sequences, a statistical classification framework was built. V and J gene assignment, in a later analysis, came from comparing TCR nucleotide sequences with IMGT/GENE-DB human TR gene sequences. In a later analysis, CDR3 sequences and most-parsimonious VDJ recombination scenarios were assigned using the TCRdist pipeline. In a later analysis, each TCR beta chain was defined by its CDR3 amino acid sequence together with its V-gene family, and reads lacking a unique V-gene family were excluded. As a way to deal with suspected cross-contamination and a sequencing artifact, a later analysis dropped 500 to 700 nucleotide sequences that were highly shared and had low generation probability. A later analysis calculated a clonal expansion index for each public chain from normalized within-repertoire ranks of inferred template counts. In a later analysis, generation probabilities were computed using a VDJ recombination model fitted to out-of-frame rearrangements, and the results were checked against IGoR. Hypergeometric tests were used in a later analysis to score TCR-TCR, TCR-HLA and TCR-CMV co-occurrence, with a repertoire-size bias correction applied to the TCR pairs. To estimate false discovery rates, a later analysis permuted the HLA or CMV assignments 20 times. In a later analysis, co-occurring TCRs were grouped with DBSCAN, and TCRdist sequence similarity was added when clustering was performed within HLA-allele-positive subsets. For co-occurrence clustering, repertoires with fewer than 30,000 or more than 120,000 public chains were excluded, along with roughly 5 repertoires with anomalous nucleotide sharing. The clones in this table, taken by TCRdb from immuneACCESS, are in-frame only. Not every clone is retained; where verified, under half of the shortfall comes from an unresolved V gene, and the cause of the rest is unknown. V and J calls plus clone size are reproduced from that table; the DNA served to infer D and trimming. This sample lists tens of thousands of clones; over 70% were detected once. Together, the top ten hold 7.8% of the sample.

The TCR sequence derives from a man in his 60s in good health and CMV-seropositive. The sequence links TRBV4-1 to TRBJ2-3, with the D gene call left open. Sequencing was carried out using PBMCs. The sequenced DNA is TGCGCTAGCAGCCACCATACAGATACGCAGTATTTT. This sequence encodes CASSHHTDTQYF.